One sample yielded the 21 T cell receptor beta chains listed below, sequenced in a study of blood T cell repertoires in COVID-19. The data were produced by immunoSEQ multiplex PCR, yet TCRdb's version contains in-frame clones alone and is incomplete. The repertoire consists of tens of thousands of clones, with approximately 80% occurring once and the leading ten covering less than 4.5%. Sequencing was carried out using PBMCs or T cells enriched from blood (not recorded which). Every receptor here comes from a woman aged 40-49 years with acute COVID-19.

This clone was picked up a small number of times. The chain has TRBV3-1 (or the pseudogene TRBV3-2) and TRBJ2-1; TRBD2 matches 8 bases. Germline-derived CDR1 and CDR2 are LGHDT and YNNKEL (reference sequence). The CDR3 is 15 residues long. Trimming at V came to 0 bases and at J to 5 bases, leaving 3 bases not matched to a gene. The CDR3 loop reads CASSQDGGGHNEQFF. CDR3 in DNA: TGTGCCAGCAGCCAAGACGGGGGGGGCCACAATGAGCAGTTCTTC.

This chain joins TRBV3-1 (or the pseudogene TRBV3-2) and TRBJ2-2; D uncertain. This CDR3 comprises 14 residues. Germline assignment: CDR1 LGHDT and CDR2 YNNKEL (reference sequence). V was shortened by 1 base and J by 3 bases, with 6 bases between the two germline ends. CDR3 coding DNA: TGTGCCAGCAGCCAAGGGGCGTACACCGGGGAGCTGTTTTTT. Its protein is CASSQGAYTGELFF.

Only a few counts were recorded for this clone. V is TRBV10-3 and J is TRBJ2-7; TRBD1 matches at 9 bases. The CDR3 length is 16 residues. V lost 6 bases, J lost 5 bases, and 14 bases stayed unmatched. Germline assignment: CDR1 ENHRY and CDR2 SYGVKD. The chain's CDR3 is CAIRDRDRESIHEQYF. The CDR3 DNA is TGTGCCATCAGAGACCGGGACAGGGAAAGTATCCACGAGCAGTACTTC.

V gene TRBV3-1 (or the pseudogene TRBV3-2) combines with J gene TRBJ1-5, with D hard to call. CDR1 and CDR2 from the germline V gene are LGHDT and YNNKEL (reference sequence). V was cut by 4 bases and J by 2 bases, with 12 bases left in between. This CDR3 has 15 residues. The CDR3: CASSPSGGRNQPQHF. As DNA, the CDR3 is TGTGCCAGCAGCCCTTCAGGAGGGCGCAATCAGCCCCAGCATTTT.

CDR3 amino acids: CASSYLRGAVGTGELFF. Written as DNA, the CDR3 is TGTGCCAGCAGTTATCTGCGGGGGGCAGTAGGCACCGGGGAGCTGTTTTTT. J is TRBJ2-2 and V is TRBV6-2 or TRBV6-3; 8 bases match TRBD2. CDR1 is MNHEY and CDR2 is SVGEGT in the germline V gene. V was pared by 3 bases and J by 4 bases, with 10 bases of the junction left unmatched. The CDR3 runs 17 residues.

This clone was seen more than once but under ten times. This chain connects TRBV7-8 to TRBJ2-6, with D unclear. The CDR3 spans 15 residues. V was cut by 5 bases and J by 2 bases, with 10 bases left in between. CDR1 SGHVS and CDR2 FQNEAQ come from the germline V gene. The CDR3 sequence: CASSDFGPGANVLTF. The CDR3 bases are TGTGCCAGCAGCGACTTCGGCCCTGGGGCCAACGTCCTGACTTTC.

This chain uses TRBV5-4 with TRBJ2-2; D remains unclear. Trimming removed 0 bases at V and 1 base at J, with 7 bases between. The length of the CDR3 is 15 residues. CDR1 and CDR2 from the germline V gene are SGHNT and YYREEE (reference sequence). CDR3 sequence (DNA): TGTGCCAGCAGCTTGGCCGGTCAGAACACCGGGGAGCTGTTTTTT. Protein: CASSLAGQNTGELFF.

The rearrangement uses TRBV18 and TRBJ1-5; D might be TRBD1 (5 bases). The V end was cut by 2 bases, the J end by 2 bases, with 10 bases between. The CDR3 runs 15 residues. Germline CDR1 and CDR2: KGHSH and LQKENI. The CDR3 bases are TGTGCCAGCTCACCATTGGGGGGAGGCAATCAGCCCCAGCATTTT. It codes for CASSPLGGGNQPQHF.

The chain joins TRBV28 to TRBJ1-2; D is unresolved. Germline CDR1 and CDR2: MDHEN and SYDVKM. The CDR3 has 13 residues. V was pared by 3 bases and J by 6 bases, with 11 bases between. CDR3 nucleotide sequence: TGTGCCAGCAGTTTGCGAGGGAAGGATGGCTACACCTTC. Translated: CASSLRGKDGYTF.

The chain couples TRBV2 to TRBJ1-2; no definite D call. The CDR3 spans 12 residues. V dropped 4 bases and J dropped 4 bases, with 7 bases sitting between them. Germline CDR1 and CDR2: SNHLY and FYNNEI. CDR3: CASSVEGYGYTF. As DNA, the CDR3 is TGTGCCAGCAGTGTTGAGGGCTATGGCTACACCTTC.

This chain links TRBV11-3 with TRBJ2-1; 10 bases align to TRBD2. CDR1 SGHNT and CDR2 YENEEA come from the germline V gene. This CDR3 region has 15 residues. Trimming took 4 bases from V and 6 from J; bases not matched to a gene: 6. The CDR3 nucleotides are TGTGCCAGCAGCTCAACTAGCGGGGTTCCCAATGAGCAGTTCTTC. It translates to CASSSTSGVPNEQFF. The full variable domain, rest sourced from reference TRBV11-3 and TRBJ2-1, is EAGVVQSPRYKIIEKKQPVAFWCNPISGHNTLYWYLQNLGQGPELLIRYENEEAVDDSQLPKDRFSAERLKGVDSTLKIQPAELGDSAVYLCASSSTSGVPNEQFFGPGTRLTVL.

The sample holds one count of this clone. V is TRBV28 and J is TRBJ1-2; D not resolved. Germline lookup yields CDR1 MDHEN and CDR2 SYDVKM. Trimming took off 2 bases at V and 0 bases at J, with 7 bases between the two ends. The CDR3 spans 14 residues. The CDR3 sequence is CASSLDTTNYGYTF. The CDR3, as DNA: TGTGCCAGCAGTTTAGATACAACTAACTATGGCTACACCTTC.

This chain connects TRBV10-2 to TRBJ2-4, with 10 bases matching TRBD2. The trim removed 4 bases at V and 0 bases at J, leaving 6 bases unmatched. The CDR3 covers 17 residues. Germline assignment: CDR1 WSHSY and CDR2 SAAADI. The CDR3 DNA sequence: TGCGCCAGCAGTGGGCTAGCGGGGGTGATAGCCAAAAACATTCAGTACTTC. This codes for CASSGLAGVIAKNIQYF.

The chain has TRBV6-5 and TRBJ2-7, with TRBD2 matching 7 bases. V gave up 6 bases and J gave up 7 bases; unmatched junction bases: 15. The CDR3 sequence is 15 residues long. Germline lookup yields CDR1 MNHEY and CDR2 SVGAGI. The CDR3 DNA is TGTGCCAGCAGCGCCCGAGAAGGCACCGGGGGGGAGCAGTACTTC. Protein product: CASSAREGTGGEQYF.

The chain employs TRBV19 and TRBJ2-1; 14 nucleotides align to TRBD2. Germline trimming cut 5 bases from V and 9 bases from J; bases unmatched to any gene: 15. CDR3 size: 18 residues. Germline CDR1 and CDR2: LNHDA and SQIVND (reference sequence). The CDR3 protein is CASSSPGLAGVREGEQFF. The CDR3 nucleotides are TGTGCCAGTAGTTCGCCGGGACTAGCGGGAGTGAGAGAAGGTGAGCAGTTCTTC.

In its sample, this clone was seen once. This chain joins TRBV7-3 and TRBJ1-2, with 8 nucleotides matching TRBD1. Losses at the gene ends were 2 bases for V and 8 bases for J; bases not matched to a gene: 4. The CDR3 consists of 13 residues. Germline V gives CDR1 SGHTA, CDR2 FQGTGA. The DNA for the CDR3 is TGTGCCAGCAGCTTACTGACAGGGGAAGGCTACACCTTC. Translating gives CASSLLTGEGYTF. Full variable domain (missing parts from reference TRBV7-3 and TRBJ1-2): GAGVSQTPSNKVTEKGKYVELRCDPISGHTALYWYRQSLGQGPEFLIYFQGTGAADDSGLPNDRFFAVRPEGSVSTLKIQRTERGDSAVYLCASSLLTGEGYTFGSGTRLTVV.

The chain joins TRBV7-2 to TRBJ2-1; possibly TRBD1 for D (6 bases). The V and J ends lost 1 base and 2 bases respectively, with 12 bases between them. The CDR3 consists of 16 residues. Germline V gene lookup returns CDR1 SGHTA and CDR2 FQGNSA. Here the CDR3 DNA reads TGTGCCAGCAGCTTAGGATGGGGGCCTCCCTACAATGAGCAGTTCTTC. Translation gives CASSLGWGPPYNEQFF.

The chain employs TRBV18 and TRBJ2-1; TRBD2 agrees at 8 bases. Trimming removed 8 bases from V and 4 bases from J; junction bases left unmatched: 10. Germline V gene sequence: CDR1 KGHSH, CDR2 LQKENI. CDR3 length: 15 amino acids. CDR3 DNA: TGTGCCAGCGAAGCAGCGGGAGCCTCGTACAATGAGCAGTTCTTC. This gives the protein CASEAAGASYNEQFF.

The V call is TRBV6-6, the J call TRBJ1-1; 7 bases map to TRBD1. The V gene end was trimmed by 8 bases and the J gene end by 1 base; junction bases not matched to a gene: 1. CDR1 MNHNY and CDR2 SVGAGI come from the germline V gene (reference sequence). This CDR3 has 12 residues. DNA for the CDR3: TGTGCCAGCCAGGGGGGGAACACTGAAGCTTTCTTT. Translated, it gives CASQGGNTEAFF.

The gene calls are TRBV28 and TRBJ2-5; tentatively, D is TRBD1 (6 bases). The germline CDR1 and CDR2 sequences are MDHEN and SYDVKM. The CDR3 is 15 residues long. V was cut by 6 bases and J by 5 bases, with 19 bases left in between. The CDR3 loop is CASSQVDRGRETQYF. The CDR3 nucleotides are TGTGCCAGCAGCCAAGTGGACAGAGGGCGGGAGACCCAGTACTTC.

This clone turned up a few times. CDR3 nucleotides: TGCAGTGCTAGTCTCGGGAGGGGGACAGAATACACTGAAGCTTTCTTT. It specifies CSASLGRGTEYTEAFF. V and J are TRBV20-1 and TRBJ1-1; TRBD1 matches 7 bases. J gave up 3 bases and V 3 bases, and 13 bases lay outside the gene matches. Germline V gene sequence: CDR1 DFQATT, CDR2 SNEGSKA (reference sequence). The CDR3 totals 16 residues.